The rows below give T cell receptor beta chains drawn from one sample of a study of memory CD4+ T cells and cytomegalovirus serostatus. Sequencing was performed with immunoSEQ multiplex PCR; in TCRdb, only in-frame clones are kept and a portion is missing. This table has approximately 50,000 clones, around four fifths appearing once. Sequencing was done on a sample of memory CD4+ T cells from blood. The receptors were sampled from an adult in good health and CMV-seronegative. Both conserved end residues are trimmed from each CDR3. The D gene is left open where the match is weak.

d_call,j_call,v_call,cdr3_aa
TRBD1,TRBJ1-4,TRBV30,AWTSLRGPTNEKLF
NA,TRBJ2-5,TRBV2,ASSEGRRGGETQY
TRBD2,TRBJ2-3,TRBV10-3,AISETGTSGREGDTQY
NA,TRBJ1-1,TRBV5-1,ASTPLGGGTEAF
TRBD2,TRBJ2-1,TRBV28,ASNSGAGLARNEQF
NA,TRBJ2-1,TRBV11-2,ASSLEVYGNEQF
TRBD2,TRBJ2-7,TRBV6-1,ASSALAGSYEQY
TRBD2,TRBJ2-2,TRBV7-7,ASSLVAASGSLNTGELF
NA,TRBJ2-7,TRBV7-3,ASSPSPASYEQY
NA,TRBJ2-7,TRBV2,ASSEGTYYEQY
TRBD2,TRBJ2-3,TRBV7-9,ASSDRLAGPSTDTQY
NA,TRBJ1-1,TRBV19,ASSAVTGKAF
NA,TRBJ1-3,TRBV5-6,ASSSPVGVEISGNTIY
NA,TRBJ1-5,TRBV30,AWNQQSGSQPQH
TRBD1,TRBJ2-2,TRBV5-1,ASSPQPGGTGELF
NA,TRBJ1-4,TRBV11-2,ASSSDWQDNEKLF
NA,TRBJ1-1,TRBV2,ASSGMTGATEAF
NA,TRBJ1-1,TRBV7-9,ASSLVRGTEAF
TRBD1,TRBJ1-5,TRBV18,ASSPGQGGLQPQH
TRBD1,TRBJ2-6,TRBV2,ASSPLGQGVPGANVLT
NA,TRBJ2-7,TRBV7-2,ASSSSAAYEQY
TRBD2,TRBJ2-1,TRBV5-5,ASGTSGSRYNEQF
TRBD1,TRBJ1-5,TRBV27,ASSSGTGGRNSNQPQH
NA,TRBJ2-2,TRBV5-4,ASSLAKWGSATGELF
NA,TRBJ1-1,TRBV6-5,ASSRGTGTEAF
NA,TRBJ1-1,TRBV7-2,ASTRMQGRPEAF
NA,TRBJ1-5,TRBV28,ASSLSGNQPQH
NA,TRBJ2-3,TRBV4-2,ASSQATGDTQY
NA,TRBJ1-4,TRBV5-7,ASSLAGKGNEKLF
NA,TRBJ2-7,TRBV6-6,ASSPPGRSSYEQY
TRBD1,TRBJ1-5,TRBV6-1,ASRGRTGVNQPQH
NA,TRBJ2-7,TRBV6-1,AGGLYEQY
NA,TRBJ1-1,TRBV27,ASRGRFGRTEAF
NA,TRBJ2-3,TRBV28,ASRTSGSTDTQY
TRBD2,TRBJ2-1,TRBV28,ASSRAGGTYNEQF
TRBD1,TRBJ1-5,TRBV28,ASSPRGQGSSNQPQH
NA,TRBJ2-1,TRBV6-5,ASKESIWDGNEQF
NA,TRBJ1-1,TRBV7-2,ASSFVAFSRQEAF
NA,TRBJ2-7,TRBV4-1,ASSRGSDALRSEQY
NA,TRBJ2-7,TRBV6-6,ASSYEGYYEQY
TRBD1,TRBJ2-7,TRBV25-1,ASSPSNRGAYEQY
TRBD2,TRBJ2-1,TRBV7-9,ANSSRSGRVYNEQF
NA,TRBJ1-2,TRBV30,AWSHRRKPGGYT
NA,TRBJ2-7,TRBV7-8,ASSLGLGYEQY
NA,TRBJ1-5,TRBV7-9,ASSLGQTGNQPQH
NA,TRBJ2-5,TRBV28,ASTLRVGPETQY
NA,TRBJ2-7,TRBV7-2,ASSLEFGRDEQY
TRBD1,TRBJ2-6,TRBV29-1,SVEGQGSNVLT
TRBD1,TRBJ2-1,TRBV9,ASSVTGGLWDEQF